These 25 T cell receptor beta chains were all obtained from the same sample, sequenced in a study of tumor and adjacent non-tumor tissue in lung cancer. No cell sorting was done before RNA was extracted from the tissue. Distant lung tissue was collected more than 3 cm away from the tumor edge. Three rounds of nested PCR, following a modified ARM-PCR protocol, produced the TCRbeta library. TCRdb ran MiXCR on the multiplex PCR reads and lists one entry per CDR3 protein. The sample yields under 80,000 distinct CDR3 sequences, more than 75% seen once. Material for sequencing was distant non-tumor lung tissue. Receptors were obtained from a man aged 55 to 70 with non-small cell lung cancer.

A remark on this clonotype: Mismatch with germline at one junction end may stem from a read error. The chain has TRBV20-1 and TRBJ1-1; D call uncertain. The CDR3 is made up of 14 amino acids. The germline CDR1 and CDR2 sequences are DFQATT and SNEGSKA (reference sequence). The CDR3 reads CCARDGQDTSGAFF. The CDR3 bases are TGCTGTGCTAGAGACGGGCAAGATACATCTGGAGCTTTCTTT.

As regards this clonotype: One end of the junction is discordant with germline, which a read error may explain. This chain connects TRBV11-1 to TRBJ2-2, with D tentatively TRBD2 (5 bases). The germline CDR1 and CDR2 sequences are SGHAT and FQDESV (reference sequence). The CDR3 totals 14 residues. In DNA form, the CDR3 reads TGTGTCAGCAGCTGTACTGGTGGCACCGGGGAGATGTTTTTT. Its translation is CVSSCTGGTGEMFF.

The chain joins TRBV6-5 to TRBJ2-3; 7 nucleotides agree with TRBD1. The germline V gene has CDR1 MNHEY and CDR2 SVGAGI. The length of the CDR3 is 16 residues. CDR3 DNA sequence: TGTGTCATCAGTTCCCAGACAGGGTCTAGCACAGATACGCAGTATTTT. Protein: CVISSQTGSSTDTQYF.

Note on this clonotype: One end of the junction fails to match germline, which may point to a read error. CDR3 sequence: CPSRRSGLAGETQYF. The CDR3 DNA sequence: TGTCCCAGCAGACGCTCGGGACTAGCTGGAGAGACCCAGTACTTC. The rearrangement joins TRBV6-1 to TRBJ2-5; 9 bases match TRBD2. The germline V gene encodes CDR1 MNHNS and CDR2 SASEGT. CDR3 length: 15 amino acids.

There are many counts of this clonotype. This chain uses TRBV20-1 with TRBJ1-6, with D maybe TRBD1 (5 bases). This CDR3 contains 16 residues. The germline gives CDR1 DFQATT, CDR2 SNEGSKA (reference sequence). The ends were cut back, 0 bases at V and 7 bases at J, with 16 bases in the middle. The CDR3 DNA is TGCAGTGCTAGAGATCTCGGTAGGACAACCAATTCACCCCTCCACTTT. Residues: CSARDLGRTTNSPLHF.

About this clonotype: Germline is not matched at one junction end, which may reflect a read error. V is TRBV11-2 and J is TRBJ2-7; D not resolved. The CDR3 loop spans 12 amino acids. Germline CDR1 SGHAT, CDR2 FQNNGV. The CDR3 coding sequence is TGTGCCAGCATCTTAGGTCTTTACGAGCAGTACTTC. Protein sequence: CASILGLYEQYF.

This clonotype was seen just once. The rearrangement uses TRBV5-6 and TRBJ2-7; D possibly corresponds to TRBD2 (5 bases). The ends were cut back, 8 bases at V and 3 bases at J, with 12 bases in the middle. Germline V lookup: CDR1 SGHDT, CDR2 YYEEEE. The CDR3 contains 12 residues. CDR3 DNA: TGTGCCAGTCCCGGGAATCACTACGAGCAGTACTTC. Residues: CASPGNHYEQYF.

A remark on this clonotype: A read error may explain this, as a much larger clone is one base away. The CDR3 sequence: CASSKRGASYEQYF. CDR3 coding DNA: TGTGCCAGCAGCAAACGGGGGGCCTCCTACGAGCAGTACTTC. The J gene is TRBJ2-7, the V gene TRBV7-8; TRBD2 is a possible D gene (7 bases). The germline CDR1 and CDR2 sequences are SGHVS and FQNEAQ. The germline V and J ends were trimmed by 5 bases and 0 bases, with 11 bases remaining between them. CDR3 length equals 14 residues.

Note on this clonotype: A much larger clone differs by one base, so this may be a read error. The chain has TRBV20-1 and TRBJ1-2, with D maybe TRBD1 (5 bases). In germline, CDR1 is DFQATT, CDR2 SNEGSKA (reference sequence). The length of the CDR3 is 15 residues. CDR3 DNA: TGCAGTGCTAGAGATATTTTCGGCAGGGACCATGGCTGCACCTTC. It translates to CSARDIFGRDHGCTF.

In its sample, this clonotype was seen a few times. CDR3 DNA sequence: TGTGCCAGCAGCCGGGAGGGCCCTAGCACAGATACGCAGTATTTT. Amino acids: CASSREGPSTDTQYF. The rearrangement joins TRBV4-2 to TRBJ2-3; TRBD2 matches at 7 bases. Germline loops: CDR1 LGHNA, CDR2 YNFKEQ. Germline trimming cut 4 bases from V and 0 bases from J; bases unmatched to any gene: 4. The CDR3 is made up of 15 amino acids.

With regard to this clonotype: Relative to the germline gene, one junction end is altered; a read error may explain this. The chain couples TRBV6-1 to TRBJ2-5, with D hard to call. Germline CDR1 reads MNHNS; CDR2 reads SASEGT. The CDR3 sequence is 14 residues long. The CDR3 coding sequence is TGTGCCAGTCCGGAACAGTATTGTAAAGAGACCCAGTATTTC. This gives the protein CASPEQYCKETQYF.

The rearrangement links TRBV6-2 or TRBV6-3 to TRBJ2-7; TRBD2 agrees at 8 bases. The germline V gene has CDR1 MNHEY and CDR2 SVGEGT. CDR3 length equals 16 residues. The J segment lost 6 bases and the V segment lost 7 bases, leaving 17 bases of the junction unmatched. The chain's CDR3 is CASTTFGSGGPVEQYF. CDR3 nucleotide sequence: TGTGCCAGCACCACGTTTGGCTCGGGAGGGCCGGTCGAGCAGTACTTC.

A word on this clonotype: Being one base from a much bigger clone, this may be a read error. The chain couples TRBV28 to TRBJ1-3, with a possible D match to TRBD1 (5 bases). V dropped 5 bases and J dropped 3 bases, with 17 bases sitting between them. The length of the CDR3 is 16 residues. The germline V gene encodes CDR1 MDHEN and CDR2 SYDVKM. This CDR3 is CASSSVTVFRGNTIYF. The CDR3 DNA reads TGTGCCAGCAGTAGTGTGACAGTGTTCCGTGGAAACACCATATATTTT.

As regards this clonotype: An end of the junction differs from the germline gene, which may be a read error. This chain uses TRBV11-1 with TRBJ2-5; no clear D gene. Germline lookup yields CDR1 SGHAT and CDR2 FQDESV (reference sequence). This CDR3 is built from 14 residues. CDR3 DNA: TGTGCCAGCGGCAAAGACATGTACCAAGAGACTCAGTACTTC. Amino acid sequence: CASGKDMYQETQYF.

Notes on this clonotype: The germline gene is not matched at one end of the junction; a read error may be the cause. This chain uses TRBV20-1 with TRBJ2-7; D is ambiguous. Germline V gene lookup returns CDR1 DFQATT and CDR2 SNEGSKA (reference sequence). This CDR3 region has 12 residues. This chain's CDR3 is CIACVASYEQYF. The CDR3 DNA follows: TGCATTGCTTGCGTGGCCTCCTACGAGCAGTACTTC.

A remark on this clonotype: The missing conserved phenylalanine or tryptophan at the end of this CDR3 makes a read error likely. The chain joins TRBV12-5 to TRBJ2-1; 11 bases fit TRBD2. The CDR3 loop spans 15 amino acids. The V gene's germline CDR1 is LGHNT and CDR2 FRNRAP. CDR3 protein: CASGSGTSGYIEQFL. The CDR3 region has the DNA TGTGCTAGTGGTTCCGGGACTAGCGGCTACATTGAGCAGTTCTTA.

This clonotype was seen a handful of times. The chain links TRBV9 to TRBJ2-3; 7 nucleotides align to TRBD2. Germline V gene sequence: CDR1 SGDLS, CDR2 YYNGEE. The CDR3 runs 16 residues. After removal of 0 bases from V and 6 bases from J, the junction contained 10 bases not matched to a gene. CDR3 protein: CASSVDRASGSDTQYF. The DNA for the CDR3 is TGTGCCAGCAGCGTAGATAGGGCTAGCGGAAGCGATACGCAGTATTTT.

Regarding this clonotype: This may come from a read error, since a much larger clone is one base off. The chain joins TRBV13 to TRBJ2-5, with 14 positions matching TRBD2. CDR1 PRHDT and CDR2 FYEKMQ come from the germline V gene (reference sequence). The V and J ends lost 4 bases and 5 bases, in that order; junction bases with no gene match: 15. This CDR3 contains 19 residues. The CDR3 loop is CASSSYIPGLAGDGETQYF. CDR3 nucleotides: TGTGCCAGCAGCTCTTACATCCCGGGACTAGCGGGAGATGGGGAGACCCAGTACTTC.

Regarding this clonotype: A much larger clone lies one base from this, so it may be a read error. No conserved phenylalanine or tryptophan is present at the end of the CDR3, so a read error is the likely explanation. The chain is built from TRBV20-1 and TRBJ2-1; D perhaps matches TRBD1 (7 bases). Trimming cost V 5 bases and J 8 bases, with 19 bases left between them. CDR1 is DFQATT and CDR2 is SNEGSKA in the germline V gene (reference sequence). This CDR3 comprises 14 residues. The CDR3 coding sequence is TGCAGTGCTGGCGGGACAACCAGGGGGGATGAGCAGTTCTTA. Translating it yields CSAGGTTRGDEQFL.

This chain uses TRBV7-9 with TRBJ2-1; D remains ambiguous. V shed 2 bases and J shed 7 bases, with 12 bases lying between them. Germline V gives CDR1 SEHNR, CDR2 FQNEAQ (reference sequence). CDR3 length equals 14 residues. The CDR3 here is CASSLSSPPNEQFF. Here the CDR3 DNA reads TGTGCCAGCAGCTTAAGTTCCCCCCCTAATGAGCAGTTCTTC.

V usage is TRBV19 and J usage is TRBJ2-1; D possibly corresponds to TRBD2 (6 bases). The CDR3 runs to 14 residues. Germline CDR1 is LNHDA and CDR2 is SQIVND (reference sequence). Trimming removed 4 bases at V and 2 bases at J, with 9 bases between. CDR3: CASSTGEPYNEQFF. Here the CDR3 DNA reads TGTGCCAGTAGTACGGGGGAGCCCTACAATGAGCAGTTCTTC.

This clonotype appeared once. At one end, the junction sequence differs from germline, possibly due to a read error. This chain links TRBV20-1 with TRBJ1-1; TRBD1 matches 7 bases. The germline V gene encodes CDR1 DFQATT and CDR2 SNEGSKA (reference sequence). The CDR3 has 14 amino acids. DNA for the CDR3: TGCAGCGCTAGACCCTACAGCAGGGGGACTGAAGCTTTCTTT. This gives the protein CSARPYSRGTEAFF.

Concerning this clonotype itself: An end of the junction does not agree with germline; a read error may underlie this. The rearrangement uses TRBV28 and TRBJ2-3, with a possible D match to TRBD2 (5 bases). In germline, CDR1 is MDHEN, CDR2 SYDVKM. The CDR3 length is 15 residues. This CDR3 reads CASSLPSQLRDTQYF. The CDR3 DNA is TGTGCAAGCAGTTTACCTAGCCAACTCAGAGATACGCAGTATTTT.

A note on this clonotype: A read error is likely, as this CDR3 ends without the conserved phenylalanine or tryptophan. It is unclear where the CDR3 begins or ends on the DNA, so no DNA is shown, and the CDR3 is as TCRdb lists it. This chain uses TRBV27 with TRBJ2-7; the DNA was not used to check the table's D call, TRBD1. Including both end residues, the CDR3 is 15 amino acids long. CDR1 is MNHEY, CDR2 SMNVEV, per germline (reference sequence). The CDR3 reads CASSLTRGFLNEQYL.

The chain couples TRBV6-5 to TRBJ1-2; a possible D gene is TRBD1 (6 bases). Trimming pared 3 bases from V and 7 bases from J, leaving 21 bases between. CDR1 and CDR2 from the germline V gene are MNHEY and SVGAGI. The CDR3 consists of 16 residues. The CDR3 DNA reads as TGTGCCAGCAGTTATGGGCACGGGACACGATTAAGTGGCTACACCTTC. Translation: CASSYGHGTRLSGYTF.